This is a list of T cell receptor beta chains from one sample in a study of control samples from healthy donors and cancer patients. Here immunoSEQ multiplex PCR was the method, and the copy in TCRdb shows in-frame clones only, minus some. The sample carries 85,000 to 100,000 clones, roughly 82% recorded once. Sequencing was performed on blood. The source of these receptors is a man aged 55 to 69 in good health. The CDR3 runs from the conserved cysteine through the conserved F or W. D genes are given only for firm matches. Rows give clone size only sometimes, using once, few, many, or a class for an expanded clone.

clone_size d_call j_call v_call cdr3_nt cdr3_aa
- TRBD2 TRBJ2-3 TRBV24-1 TGTGCCACCAGTGACCTCGGGACTAGCGGGACCAAGGACACAGATACGCAGTATTTT CATSDLGTSGTKDTDTQYF
- TRBD1 TRBJ1-2 TRBV6-4 TGTGCCAGCAGTTCTGGGACAGGGAAGCTTGGCTACACCTTC CASSSGTGKLGYTF
- - TRBJ1-3 TRBV19 TGTGCCAGTAGTCGACCGGGACTCTCTGGAAACACCATATATTTT CASSRPGLSGNTIYF
once - TRBJ1-2 TRBV5-4 TGTGCCAGCAGCTTGAAGGAGGGAACCGGCTACACCTTC CASSLKEGTGYTF
- - TRBJ2-5 TRBV7-2 TGTGCCAGCAGCTATCGACGGCAGGAGACCCAGTACTTC CASSYRRQETQYF
- - TRBJ2-7 TRBV3-1/TRBV3-2 TGTGCCAGCAGCCAAAGAATTGGGGGAAGCTCCTACGAGCAGTACTTC CASSQRIGGSSYEQYF
- - TRBJ1-4 TRBV30 TGTGCCTGGAGTGCAGGGTTTAATGAAAAACTGTTTTTT CAWSAGFNEKLFF
- - TRBJ2-2 TRBV11-3 TGTGCCAGCAGCTCCGAGTCTGCGGGGGAGCTGTTTTTT CASSSESAGELFF
- - TRBJ1-6 TRBV5-6 TGTGCCAGCAGCTTCCGGGCGGTTAATTCACCCCTCCACTTT CASSFRAVNSPLHF
- TRBD1 TRBJ1-1 TRBV6-5 TGTGCCAGCCAGGGGGCGGGAAACACTGAAGCTTTCTTT CASQGAGNTEAFF
- TRBD1 TRBJ1-1 TRBV9 TGTGCCAGCAGCGTAGGGACAGGGTATCAGAACACTGAAGCTTTCTTT CASSVGTGYQNTEAFF